A single sample gave rise to the 27 T cell receptor beta chains below, sequenced in a study of blood T cell repertoires in COVID-19. Sequencing was performed with immunoSEQ multiplex PCR; in TCRdb, only in-frame clones are kept and a portion is missing. Seen here are about 480,000 clones, approximately 88% observed once, and the top ten hold approximately 12%. The specimen was peripheral blood. The origin of the receptors is a woman aged 50 to 65 with COVID-19, enrolled during active disease.

In its sample, this clone was seen a few times. This chain uses TRBV10-1 with TRBJ1-1, with D tentatively TRBD1 (5 bases). With 2 bases removed from V and 6 bases from J, the gap between germline ends came to 10 bases. The CDR3 is 13 residues long. From germline, CDR1 is WNHNN and CDR2 SYGVQD (reference sequence). Written as DNA, the CDR3 is TGCGCCAGCAGTGAGATAGGGGAGGCTGAAGCTTTCTTT. It translates to CASSEIGEAEAFF.

This chain connects TRBV5-1 to TRBJ2-1; 15 positions match TRBD2. V lost 4 bases and J lost 5; bases outside the gene matches: 4. The CDR3 length is 16 residues. From germline, CDR1 is SGHRS and CDR2 YFSETQ. The CDR3 region has the DNA TGCGCCAGCAGCCCACGGACTAGCGGGGGGGACAATGAGCAGTTCTTC. Translated: CASSPRTSGGDNEQFF.

The rearrangement links TRBV5-6 to TRBJ1-2, with D hard to call. Trimming left V 2 bases short and J 0 bases short, with 11 bases between. From germline, CDR1 is SGHDT and CDR2 YYEEEE. The CDR3 loop spans 15 amino acids. The CDR3 here is CASSFSAGTNYGYTF. Here the CDR3 DNA reads TGTGCCAGCAGCTTCTCGGCGGGTACTAACTATGGCTACACCTTC.

V usage is TRBV25-1 and J usage is TRBJ1-4; D ambiguous. The CDR3 runs to 15 residues. With 3 bases removed from V and 1 base from J, the gap between germline ends came to 9 bases. CDR1 and CDR2 from the germline V gene are MGHDK and SYGVNS. The chain's CDR3 is CASSESRGTNEKLFF. The CDR3 DNA is TGTGCCAGCAGTGAGTCACGGGGAACTAATGAAAAACTGTTTTTT.

The sample holds one count of this clone. The rearrangement links TRBV28 to TRBJ2-3; TRBD1 agrees at 8 bases. J gave up 5 bases and V 4 bases, and 5 bases lay outside the gene matches. From germline, CDR1 is MDHEN and CDR2 SYDVKM. CDR3 size: 14 residues. CDR3: CASSWTGKIDTQYF. The CDR3 DNA sequence: TGTGCCAGCAGTTGGACAGGGAAGATAGATACGCAGTATTTT.

This sequence joins TRBV9 and TRBJ1-2, with D possibly being TRBD1 (5 bases). The length of the CDR3 is 15 residues. Germline values: CDR1 SGDLS, CDR2 YYNGEE. V gave up 0 bases and J gave up 7 bases, with 16 bases separating them. As DNA, the CDR3 is TGTGCCAGCAGCGTAGGGGGGGACCGACTTGGTGGCTACACCTTC. As protein: CASSVGGDRLGGYTF. Complete variable domain (other parts from reference TRBV9 and TRBJ1-2): DSGVTQTPKHLITATGQRVTLRCSPRSGDLSVYWYQQSLDQGLQFLIQYYNGEERAKGNILERFSAQQFPDLHSELNLSSLELGDSALYFCASSVGGDRLGGYTFGSGTRLTVV.

The chain is built from TRBV10-3 and TRBJ1-1, with 7 bases fitting TRBD1. The CDR3 consists of 14 residues. Trimming cost V 2 bases and J 4 bases; bases outside gene matches: 4. The germline V gene has CDR1 ENHRY and CDR2 SYGVKD. The CDR3 bases are TGTGCCATCAGTGAGGAGGGGGCGGTCACTGAAGCTTTCTTT. Protein product: CAISEEGAVTEAFF.

This chain connects TRBV28 to TRBJ1-1, with 7 positions matching TRBD1. Per the germline V gene, CDR1 is MDHEN and CDR2 is SYDVKM. The CDR3 covers 12 residues. V trimming: 6 bases; J trimming: 10 bases; junction bases outside the gene matches: 8. The CDR3 DNA reads as TGTGCCAGCAGCGGGACAGAGCACGGAGCTTTCTTT. Its protein is CASSGTEHGAFF.

The J gene is TRBJ2-2, the V gene TRBV11-3; 7 bases map to TRBD2. Trimming at V came to 4 bases and at J to 6 bases, leaving 11 bases not matched to a gene. Per the germline V gene, CDR1 is SGHNT and CDR2 is YENEEA. The CDR3 runs to 16 residues. CDR3 protein: CASSSRWGREAGELFF. Here the CDR3 DNA reads TGTGCCAGCAGCTCGAGGTGGGGTCGGGAGGCCGGGGAGCTGTTTTTT. Supplemented by reference TRBV11-3 and TRBJ2-2, the full variable domain reads EAGVVQSPRYKIIEKKQPVAFWCNPISGHNTLYWYLQNLGQGPELLIRYENEEAVDDSQLPKDRFSAERLKGVDSTLKIQPAELGDSAVYLCASSSRWGREAGELFFGEGSRLTVL.

V and J are TRBV6-4 and TRBJ1-6, with D maybe TRBD1 (5 bases). The CDR3 has 18 amino acids. Germline CDR1 reads MRHNA; CDR2 reads SNTAGT. Between the trimmed V and J ends, which lost 5 bases and 0 bases, there was a span of 17 bases. The CDR3 loop reads CASSPLTDHHSYNSPLHF. For the CDR3, the DNA is TGTGCCAGCAGTCCCCTGACAGACCACCACTCCTATAATTCACCCCTCCACTTT.

This chain links TRBV5-5 with TRBJ2-3, with D possibly TRBD2 on 6 matching bases. This CDR3 has 15 amino acids. Germline assignment: CDR1 SGHKS and CDR2 YYEKEE (reference sequence). Trimming shortened V by 0 bases and J by 3 bases, and 11 bases separated the two germline ends. For the CDR3, the DNA is TGTGCCAGCAGCTTGGAGACTGGGAGGACAGATACGCAGTATTTT. Encoded protein: CASSLETGRTDTQYF. Supplemented by reference TRBV5-5 and TRBJ2-3, the full variable domain reads DAGVTQSPTHLIKTRGQQVTLRCSPISGHKSVSWYQQVLGQGPQFIFQYYEKEERGRGNFPDRFSARQFPNYSSELNVNALLLGDSALYLCASSLETGRTDTQYFGPGTRLTVL.

The rearrangement uses TRBV5-4 and TRBJ2-7; 9 bases align to TRBD1. Germline V gene lookup returns CDR1 SGHNT and CDR2 YYREEE (reference sequence). The V gene end was trimmed by 4 bases and the J gene end by 3 bases; junction bases not matched to a gene: 5. The CDR3 is made up of 14 amino acids. The CDR3 nucleotides read TGTGCCAGCAGCGCGAAGACAGGGGGCTACGAGCAGTACTTC. This codes for CASSAKTGGYEQYF.

The V gene is TRBV5-1, the J gene TRBJ1-1; 10 nucleotides align to TRBD1. CDR1 and CDR2 (germline): SGHRS, YFSETQ. The ends lost 0 bases at V and 1 base at J; junction bases unmatched: 6. CDR3 size: 17 residues. DNA of the CDR3: TGCGCCAGCAGCTTGGAGGGGACAGGGGTTTGGAACACTGAAGCTTTCTTT. Translated, it gives CASSLEGTGVWNTEAFF.

The V call is TRBV5-1, the J call TRBJ1-4; the match to TRBD1 covers 9 bases. Germline CDR1 and CDR2: SGHRS and YFSETQ. The CDR3 spans 15 residues. Trimming removed 1 base from V and 8 bases from J; junction bases left unmatched: 6. In DNA, the CDR3 is TGCGCCAGCAGCTTGTCGGGACAGGGTCGGGAAAAACTGTTTTTT. This translates into CASSLSGQGREKLFF.

V and J are TRBV4-1 and TRBJ1-2; 7 nucleotides match TRBD1. Germline CDR1 and CDR2: MGHRA and YSYEKL. The CDR3 is made up of 15 amino acids. V shed 2 bases, J shed 0 bases, and the junction held 3 bases outside the gene matches. This chain's CDR3 is CASSQPGTANYGYTF. CDR3 in DNA: TGCGCCAGCAGCCAACCTGGGACAGCTAACTATGGCTACACCTTC.

This chain joins TRBV5-1 and TRBJ2-7; tentatively, D is TRBD2 (6 bases). CDR1 is SGHRS, CDR2 YFSETQ, per germline. V lost 3 bases and J 4 bases, leaving 14 bases between the germline ends. The CDR3 is 14 residues long. The CDR3 loop is CASSSTRGAYEQYF. The CDR3 nucleotides read TGCGCCAGCAGCTCGACTAGAGGGGCTTACGAGCAGTACTTC.

V and J are TRBV6-5 and TRBJ2-7, with 11 bases identical to TRBD1. V shed 6 bases and J 4 bases; nucleotides not matched to a gene: 2. CDR1 is MNHEY, CDR2 SVGAGI, per germline. The CDR3 extends over 13 amino acids. The CDR3 reads CASRGDRGYEQYF. CDR3 DNA: TGTGCCAGCAGAGGGGACAGGGGGTACGAGCAGTACTTC.

The chain is built from TRBV9 and TRBJ2-7; TRBD2 matches at 12 bases. The V segment lost 3 bases and the J segment 3 bases; nucleotides outside the gene matches: 1. CDR3 length: 14 residues. Germline V gene lookup returns CDR1 SGDLS and CDR2 YYNGEE. CDR3 loop: CASSGGLAGYEQYF. The CDR3 nucleotides are TGTGCCAGCAGCGGGGGACTAGCGGGCTACGAGCAGTACTTC.

The chain employs TRBV2 and TRBJ1-5; no firm D call. The CDR3 totals 14 residues. The V end was cut by 1 base, the J end by 5 bases, with 9 bases between. CDR1 and CDR2 (germline): SNHLY, FYNNEI. CDR3 nucleotides: TGTGCCAGCAGTGAAGGGCAGGCCGATCAGCCCCAGCATTTT. Translation: CASSEGQADQPQHF. The complete variable domain, with remaining parts taken from reference TRBV2 and TRBJ1-5, reads EPEVTQTPSHQVTQMGQEVILRCVPISNHLYFYWYRQILGQKVEFLVSFYNNEISEKSEIFDDQFSVERPDGSNFTLKIRSTKLEDSAMYFCASSEGQADQPQHFGDGTRLSIL.

This chain joins TRBV2 and TRBJ2-5, with 11 bases matching TRBD2. This CDR3 region has 16 residues. Germline-derived CDR1 and CDR2 are SNHLY and FYNNEI. With 5 bases clipped from V and 4 bases from J, the junction kept 9 bases outside the gene matches. This chain's CDR3 is CASSSQGLAGGETQYF. The DNA of the CDR3 is TGTGCCAGCAGTTCCCAGGGTCTAGCGGGGGGAGAGACCCAGTACTTC. Combining the CDR3 with reference TRBV2 and TRBJ2-5 gives the whole variable domain EPEVTQTPSHQVTQMGQEVILRCVPISNHLYFYWYRQILGQKVEFLVSFYNNEISEKSEIFDDQFSVERPDGSNFTLKIRSTKLEDSAMYFCASSSQGLAGGETQYFGPGTRLLVL.

J is TRBJ1-4 and V is TRBV30; D is unclear. This CDR3 region has 13 residues. Looked up from germline, CDR1 is GTSNPN and CDR2 is SVGIG (reference sequence). Trimming stripped 0 bases from V and 4 bases from J, with 6 bases between. CDR3 loop: CAWSVRFNEKLFF. The CDR3 DNA is TGTGCCTGGAGTGTACGGTTTAATGAAAAACTGTTTTTT.

This rearrangement joins TRBV12-5 to TRBJ1-6, with 7 bases identical to TRBD1. This CDR3 region has 15 residues. V lost 4 bases to trimming and J lost 9 bases; unmatched junction nucleotides: 9. The germline V gene encodes CDR1 LGHNT and CDR2 FRNRAP. As DNA, the CDR3 is TGTGCTAGTGGTTCTCCCGGGACAGCGATTTCACCCCTCCACTTT. It specifies CASGSPGTAISPLHF.

V is TRBV6-1 and J is TRBJ2-1, with 9 bases aligning to TRBD1. CDR3 size: 17 residues. V shed 1 base and J 4 bases; nucleotides not matched to a gene: 8. CDR1 and CDR2 (germline): MNHNS, SASEGT. DNA for the CDR3: TGTGCCAGCAGTGAAGGGGTTTGGACAGGGGAGTACAATGAGCAGTTCTTC. It translates to CASSEGVWTGEYNEQFF.

This rearrangement joins TRBV9 to TRBJ2-2; the D gene is possibly TRBD1 (6 bases). V lost 3 bases and J lost 3, with 18 bases in between. Per the germline V gene, CDR1 is SGDLS and CDR2 is YYNGEE. CDR3 length: 17 amino acids. The CDR3 reads CASSAETGLSDTGELFF. The DNA for the CDR3 is TGTGCCAGCAGCGCCGAAACAGGGTTATCGGACACCGGGGAGCTGTTTTTT.

The chain has TRBV2 and TRBJ1-6; possibly TRBD1 for D (5 bases). Per germline, CDR1 SNHLY and CDR2 FYNNEI. The CDR3 has 15 residues. V gave up 6 bases and J gave up 9 bases, with 18 bases separating them. CDR3 sequence (DNA): TGTGCCAGCAGCTCCCAACGGGGGGGAAGTTCACCCCTCCACTTT. It encodes CASSSQRGGSSPLHF.

The chain links TRBV23-1 to TRBJ2-1; 9 nucleotides agree with TRBD1. TRBV23-1 qualifies as an ORF whose function is uncertain. After removal of 7 bases from V and 1 base from J, the junction contained 11 bases not matched to a gene. The CDR3 contains 17 residues. The CDR3 bases are TGCGCCAGCATTCCACCCCCGGGACAGGGATCCTACAATGAGCAGTTCTTC. It encodes CASIPPPGQGSYNEQFF.

The V gene is TRBV6-5, the J gene TRBJ1-5; 7 bases map to TRBD1. This CDR3 has 15 residues. V shed 3 bases and J 7 bases; nucleotides not matched to a gene: 9. Germline V CDR1 and CDR2: MNHEY, SVGAGI. CDR3 bases: TGTGCCAGCAGTTATGGAGGGGGCGTAAGCCAGCCCCAGCATTTT. Translated, it gives CASSYGGGVSQPQHF.